The rows below give T cell receptor beta chains drawn from one sample of a study of OX40 agonist ivuxolimab in advanced cancers. Data came from immunoSEQ multiplex PCR; TCRdb stores just in-frame clones and leaves some out. Among approximately 100,000 clones listed, 90% were seen once. The source material was CD4+ or CD8+ T cells sorted from blood, sampled in a trial of the OX40 agonist ivuxolimab. The receptors were gathered from an adult with an advanced solid tumor such as melanoma, head and neck, liver or kidney cancer. Both conserved end residues are part of each CDR3. The D gene is left open where the match is weak. Size values are once, few and many counts, or a class for expanded clones, and some rows have none.

j_call: TRBJ2-7; clone_size: NA; d_call: TRBD1; v_call: TRBV7-9; cdr3_aa: CASSFLGAGGPYEQYF; cdr3_nt: TGTGCCAGCAGCTTCCTCGGGGCAGGGGGCCCCTACGAGCAGTACTTC
j_call: TRBJ2-7; clone_size: once; d_call: TRBD1; v_call: TRBV9; cdr3_aa: CASSPGGYEQYF; cdr3_nt: TGTGCCAGCAGCCCAGGGGGCTACGAGCAGTACTTC
j_call: TRBJ2-5; clone_size: NA; d_call: TRBD1; v_call: TRBV29-1; cdr3_aa: CSVSTGQAVGTQYF; cdr3_nt: TGCAGCGTGAGCACGGGACAGGCCGTAGGTACCCAGTACTTC
j_call: TRBJ2-7; clone_size: NA; d_call: NA; v_call: TRBV28; cdr3_aa: CASSLMGRPPYEQYF; cdr3_nt: TGTGCCAGCAGTTTAATGGGGAGGCCCCCCTACGAGCAGTACTTC
j_call: TRBJ2-3; clone_size: NA; d_call: TRBD2; v_call: TRBV9; cdr3_aa: CASSVSSGLTDTQYF; cdr3_nt: TGTGCCAGCAGCGTCTCTAGCGGCCTCACAGATACGCAGTATTTT
j_call: TRBJ2-6; clone_size: NA; d_call: NA; v_call: TRBV5-4; cdr3_aa: CASKGGQLSGANVLTF; cdr3_nt: TGTGCCAGCAAGGGGGGACAGTTGTCTGGGGCCAACGTCCTGACTTTC
j_call: TRBJ2-4; clone_size: NA; d_call: NA; v_call: TRBV7-9; cdr3_aa: CASSWDTFKTNIKNIQYF; cdr3_nt: TGTGCCAGCAGCTGGGACACATTTAAGACCAATATCAAAAACATTCAGTACTTC
j_call: TRBJ2-7; clone_size: NA; d_call: NA; v_call: TRBV10-1; cdr3_aa: CARRTYEQYF; cdr3_nt: TGCGCCAGAAGAACCTACGAGCAGTACTTC
j_call: TRBJ2-7; clone_size: NA; d_call: NA; v_call: TRBV7-2; cdr3_aa: CASRSSSYEQYF; cdr3_nt: TGTGCCAGCCGTAGCAGCTCCTACGAGCAGTACTTC
j_call: TRBJ2-1; clone_size: once; d_call: TRBD2; v_call: TRBV29-1; cdr3_aa: CSVRIGGGSEQFF; cdr3_nt: TGCAGCGTTAGAATCGGCGGGGGATCCGAGCAGTTCTTC
j_call: TRBJ2-7; clone_size: few; d_call: NA; v_call: TRBV5-1; cdr3_aa: CASRLQGASYEQYF; cdr3_nt: TGCGCCAGTCGACTTCAGGGCGCTTCCTACGAGCAGTACTTC
j_call: TRBJ2-5; clone_size: NA; d_call: NA; v_call: TRBV5-6; cdr3_aa: CASSFDRGAETQYF; cdr3_nt: TGTGCCAGCAGCTTCGACAGAGGAGCAGAGACCCAGTACTTC
j_call: TRBJ2-3; clone_size: NA; d_call: NA; v_call: TRBV28; cdr3_aa: CASSSPDTQYF; cdr3_nt: TGTGCCAGCAGTTCCCCAGATACGCAGTATTTT
j_call: TRBJ1-4; clone_size: NA; d_call: TRBD1; v_call: TRBV28; cdr3_aa: CATYRQGEEKLFF; cdr3_nt: TGTGCCACCTACCGACAGGGAGAGGAAAAACTGTTTTTT
j_call: TRBJ2-2; clone_size: NA; d_call: TRBD1; v_call: TRBV7-2; cdr3_aa: CASSSTRTGITGELFF; cdr3_nt: TGTGCCAGCAGCTCCACCAGGACAGGGATAACCGGGGAGCTGTTTTTT
j_call: TRBJ2-7; clone_size: NA; d_call: TRBD2; v_call: TRBV10-1; cdr3_aa: CASSEKQGDLTSGSRTGNEQYF; cdr3_nt: TGCGCCAGCAGTGAAAAACAGGGGGACTTGACTAGCGGGTCCCGGACGGGAAACGAGCAGTACTTC
j_call: TRBJ2-1; clone_size: once; d_call: TRBD2; v_call: TRBV27; cdr3_aa: CASSFLGLAKTNEQFF; cdr3_nt: TGTGCCAGCAGTTTTCTCGGACTAGCAAAAACAAATGAGCAGTTCTTC
j_call: TRBJ2-2; clone_size: NA; d_call: TRBD2; v_call: TRBV29-1; cdr3_aa: CSVGNSGTTNTGELFF; cdr3_nt: TGCAGCGTTGGAAATAGCGGGACGACCAACACCGGGGAGCTGTTTTTT
j_call: TRBJ1-2; clone_size: NA; d_call: NA; v_call: TRBV7-9; cdr3_aa: CASRRREDRGYTF; cdr3_nt: TGTGCCAGCAGGCGGCGGGAGGATCGCGGCTACACCTTC
j_call: TRBJ2-7; clone_size: NA; d_call: TRBD1; v_call: TRBV7-6; cdr3_aa: CASSRFPGQGIEQYF; cdr3_nt: TGTGCCAGCAGCCGATTCCCGGGACAGGGTATCGAGCAGTACTTC
j_call: TRBJ1-4; clone_size: NA; d_call: NA; v_call: TRBV5-1; cdr3_aa: CASTDATNEKLFF; cdr3_nt: TGCGCCAGCACGGATGCAACTAATGAAAAACTGTTTTTT
j_call: TRBJ1-4; clone_size: once; d_call: TRBD1; v_call: TRBV9; cdr3_aa: CASSPRDRDNEKLFF; cdr3_nt: TGTGCCAGCAGCCCAAGGGACAGGGATAATGAAAAACTGTTTTTT
j_call: TRBJ1-2; clone_size: once; d_call: NA; v_call: TRBV10-3; cdr3_aa: CAIRPGSFYGYTF; cdr3_nt: TGTGCCATCAGACCAGGCAGCTTCTATGGCTACACCTTC
j_call: TRBJ2-2; clone_size: NA; d_call: NA; v_call: TRBV5-1; cdr3_aa: CASSLRTPGLMNTGGLFF; cdr3_nt: TGCGCCAGCAGCTTGAGAACTCCGGGACTTATGAACACCGGGGGGCTGTTTTTT
j_call: TRBJ2-7; clone_size: once; d_call: TRBD2; v_call: TRBV11-3; cdr3_aa: CASSFLSGRANEQYF; cdr3_nt: TGTGCCAGCAGCTTCCTTAGCGGGAGGGCCAACGAGCAGTACTTC
j_call: TRBJ2-7; clone_size: NA; d_call: NA; v_call: TRBV6-5; cdr3_aa: CASTSPSLSEQYF; cdr3_nt: TGTGCCAGCACCTCGCCTAGTCTCAGCGAGCAGTACTTC
j_call: TRBJ2-1; clone_size: NA; d_call: TRBD1; v_call: TRBV10-1; cdr3_aa: CASSESKGGHNEQFF; cdr3_nt: TGCGCCAGCAGTGAGTCGAAAGGGGGCCACAATGAGCAGTTCTTC
j_call: TRBJ2-3; clone_size: few; d_call: NA; v_call: TRBV28; cdr3_aa: CASSLETASSTDTQYF; cdr3_nt: TGTGCCAGCAGTTTGGAGACAGCCTCTAGCACAGATACGCAGTATTTT
j_call: TRBJ1-1; clone_size: NA; d_call: NA; v_call: TRBV5-4; cdr3_aa: CASSSQGLNTEAFF; cdr3_nt: TGTGCCAGCAGCTCACAGGGACTCAACACTGAAGCTTTCTTT
j_call: TRBJ2-2; clone_size: NA; d_call: TRBD2; v_call: TRBV9; cdr3_aa: CASSQRAGPNTGELFF; cdr3_nt: TGTGCCAGCAGTCAAAGAGCGGGGCCGAACACCGGGGAGCTGTTTTTT
j_call: TRBJ1-1; clone_size: NA; d_call: NA; v_call: TRBV29-1; cdr3_aa: CSVGPGEAWGTEAFF; cdr3_nt: TGCAGCGTTGGCCCGGGGGAGGCCTGGGGAACTGAAGCTTTCTTT
j_call: TRBJ1-2; clone_size: NA; d_call: TRBD1; v_call: TRBV30; cdr3_aa: CAWSAGGDGYTF; cdr3_nt: TGTGCCTGGAGTGCAGGGGGGGATGGCTACACCTTC
j_call: TRBJ2-7; clone_size: NA; d_call: NA; v_call: TRBV5-4; cdr3_aa: CASSLIGSFPYEQYF; cdr3_nt: TGTGCCAGCAGCTTAATTGGGAGTTTTCCCTACGAGCAGTACTTC
j_call: TRBJ2-7; clone_size: few; d_call: NA; v_call: TRBV9; cdr3_aa: CASSSGTNSPYEQYF; cdr3_nt: TGTGCCAGCAGCTCCGGGACCAATTCTCCCTACGAGCAGTACTTC
j_call: TRBJ1-2; clone_size: NA; d_call: NA; v_call: TRBV7-3; cdr3_aa: CASSPGRSGNYGYTF; cdr3_nt: TGTGCCAGCAGCCCAGGCCGGTCGGGAAACTATGGCTACACCTTC
j_call: TRBJ2-1; clone_size: NA; d_call: NA; v_call: TRBV11-3; cdr3_aa: CASTPRSGGIAEQFF; cdr3_nt: TGTGCCAGCACCCCTCGAAGCGGAGGGATCGCGGAGCAGTTCTTC
j_call: TRBJ2-3; clone_size: NA; d_call: TRBD2; v_call: TRBV5-4; cdr3_aa: CASSLAIAGGTDTQYF; cdr3_nt: TGTGCCAGCAGCTTGGCGATAGCGGGAGGTACAGATACGCAGTATTTT
j_call: TRBJ1-1; clone_size: few; d_call: NA; v_call: TRBV18; cdr3_aa: CASSPGQGMNTEAFF; cdr3_nt: TGTGCCAGCTCACCGGGGCAGGGAATGAACACTGAAGCTTTCTTT
j_call: TRBJ2-3; clone_size: NA; d_call: NA; v_call: TRBV4-1; cdr3_aa: CASSQDSLGRGLTDTQYF; cdr3_nt: TGCGCCAGCAGCCAAGATTCATTGGGGCGGGGTCTCACAGATACGCAGTATTTT
j_call: TRBJ1-2; clone_size: NA; d_call: NA; v_call: TRBV11-2; cdr3_aa: CASSLAGQTLYGYTF; cdr3_nt: TGTGCCAGCAGCTTAGCCGGACAGACTCTCTATGGCTACACCTTC
j_call: TRBJ2-1; clone_size: NA; d_call: NA; v_call: TRBV10-2; cdr3_aa: CASKSGVAYNEQFF; cdr3_nt: TGCGCCAGCAAGTCGGGGGTGGCCTACAATGAGCAGTTCTTC
j_call: TRBJ2-3; clone_size: NA; d_call: TRBD1; v_call: TRBV19; cdr3_aa: CASSIAPPGTGGKSF; cdr3_nt: TGTGCCAGTAGTATAGCCCCCCCAGGGACAGGGGGTAAGAGTTTT
j_call: TRBJ1-1; clone_size: NA; d_call: NA; v_call: TRBV19; cdr3_aa: CASSGRVTEAFF; cdr3_nt: TGTGCCAGTAGTGGAAGGGTCACTGAAGCTTTCTTT
j_call: TRBJ2-5; clone_size: NA; d_call: NA; v_call: TRBV9; cdr3_aa: CASSVAPGLGQETQYF; cdr3_nt: TGTGCCAGCAGCGTAGCCCCGGGACTGGGACAAGAGACCCAGTACTTC
j_call: TRBJ1-6; clone_size: NA; d_call: TRBD1; v_call: TRBV27; cdr3_aa: CASSRIQGAYYNSPLHF; cdr3_nt: TGTGCCAGCAGCAGGATACAGGGGGCCTACTATAATTCACCCCTCCACTTT
j_call: TRBJ2-2; clone_size: NA; d_call: NA; v_call: TRBV5-1; cdr3_aa: CASSLAPTGNTGELFF; cdr3_nt: TGCGCCAGCAGCTTGGCCCCGACAGGGAACACCGGGGAGCTGTTTTTT
j_call: TRBJ2-7; clone_size: NA; d_call: TRBD1; v_call: TRBV11-1; cdr3_aa: CASSPDRAEQYF; cdr3_nt: TGTGCCAGCAGCCCCGACAGGGCCGAGCAGTACTTC
j_call: TRBJ2-1; clone_size: NA; d_call: NA; v_call: TRBV5-1; cdr3_aa: CASSRGTYNEQFF; cdr3_nt: TGCGCCAGCAGTCGGGGAACCTACAATGAGCAGTTCTTC
j_call: TRBJ2-1; clone_size: once; d_call: NA; v_call: TRBV5-1; cdr3_aa: CASSPAVGGSGNEQFF; cdr3_nt: TGCGCCAGCAGCCCGGCCGTTGGGGGCTCGGGGAATGAGCAGTTCTTC
j_call: TRBJ2-6; clone_size: NA; d_call: TRBD2; v_call: TRBV4-1; cdr3_aa: CASSQQVGRTSSGANVLTF; cdr3_nt: TGCGCCAGCAGCCAACAAGTCGGCAGGACTAGCTCTGGGGCCAACGTCCTGACTTTC
j_call: TRBJ1-5; clone_size: NA; d_call: NA; v_call: TRBV28; cdr3_aa: CASSQGGFENQPQHF; cdr3_nt: TGTGCCAGCAGTCAAGGGGGTTTTGAAAATCAGCCCCAGCATTTT
j_call: TRBJ2-4; clone_size: once; d_call: TRBD1; v_call: TRBV27; cdr3_aa: CASSLAISWGPGQLAKNIQYF; cdr3_nt: TGTGCCAGCAGTTTGGCTATCTCCTGGGGACCGGGACAGCTAGCCAAAAACATTCAGTACTTC